A selection of T cell receptor beta chains follows, all from one sample in a study of blood T cell repertoires in COVID-19. TCRdb keeps only in-frame clones here, not all; method: immunoSEQ multiplex PCR. The sample shows 300,000 to 450,000 clones, 87% of them seen only once. Sequencing was carried out using peripheral blood. These receptors originate from a woman aged 55-70 years with COVID-19, enrolled during active disease. The CDR3 runs from the conserved cysteine through the conserved F or W. Fields, in order: J gene, clone size, V gene, D gene, CDR3 protein, CDR3 DNA. D genes are given only for firm matches. Rows may omit the clone size; those that give it use once, few, many or a size class.

TRBJ1-5 | - | TRBV19 | - | CASGGRGVQPQHF | TGTGCCAGCGGCGGCAGGGGAGTGCAGCCCCAGCATTTT
TRBJ1-1 | - | TRBV11-2 | - | CASSLGLGTNTEAFF | TGTGCCAGCAGCTTAGGTCTGGGCACGAACACTGAAGCTTTCTTT
TRBJ1-1 | - | TRBV3-1/TRBV3-2 | TRBD1 | CASSQDRRQGGTEAFF | TGTGCCAGCAGCCAAGATCGGCGACAGGGAGGTACTGAAGCTTTCTTT
TRBJ2-5 | - | TRBV6-1 | - | CASSEGVSPRETQYF | TGTGCCAGCAGTGAAGGGGTCAGTCCGCGGGAGACCCAGTACTTC
TRBJ2-1 | - | TRBV5-4 | TRBD2 | CASSFTSGAYNEQFF | TGTGCCAGCAGTTTCACTAGCGGGGCTTACAATGAGCAGTTCTTC
TRBJ2-7 | - | TRBV19 | TRBD1 | CASSTTGQPYEQYF | TGTGCCAGTAGTACCACGGGACAGCCCTACGAGCAGTACTTC
TRBJ2-1 | - | TRBV10-3 | TRBD2 | CAIGGLADNEQFF | TGTGCCATCGGGGGACTAGCGGATAATGAGCAGTTCTTC
TRBJ2-5 | - | TRBV5-1 | TRBD1 | CASSSQGQGFETQYF | TGCGCCAGCAGCTCCCAGGGACAGGGGTTTGAGACCCAGTACTTC
TRBJ2-7 | - | TRBV5-1 | - | CASSPGQLYYEQYF | TGCGCCAGCAGCCCCGGACAGCTTTACTACGAGCAGTACTTC
TRBJ1-5 | - | TRBV19 | - | CASSHMSAGFNQPQHF | TGTGCCAGTAGTCACATGTCGGCAGGGTTCAATCAGCCCCAGCATTTT
TRBJ1-1 | - | TRBV14 | TRBD1 | CASSLPGQGPFEAFF | TGTGCCAGCAGCCTACCGGGACAGGGGCCATTTGAAGCTTTCTTT
TRBJ2-7 | - | TRBV6-2/TRBV6-3 | TRBD1 | CASSRTGSYEQYF | TGTGCCAGCAGTCGGACAGGCTCCTACGAGCAGTACTTC
TRBJ1-3 | - | TRBV4-2 | - | CASSQDWGGNTRNTIYF | TGTGCCAGCAGCCAAGATTGGGGCGGGAATACACGAAACACCATATATTTT
TRBJ1-2 | few | TRBV19 | - | CASSIKQAANYGYTF | TGTGCCAGTAGTATCAAACAGGCCGCTAACTATGGCTACACCTTC
TRBJ2-2 | - | TRBV7-3 | TRBD1 | CASSLSRPGQGTGELFF | TGTGCCAGCAGCTTAAGTAGGCCGGGACAGGGCACCGGGGAGCTGTTTTTT
TRBJ1-1 | - | TRBV3-1/TRBV3-2 | - | CASRTNMNTEAFF | TGTGCCAGCAGGACTAACATGAACACTGAAGCTTTCTTT
TRBJ2-1 | - | TRBV11-2 | TRBD1 | CASSSQQGNSYNEQFF | TGTGCCAGCAGCTCCCAACAGGGGAACTCCTACAATGAGCAGTTCTTC
TRBJ1-3 | - | TRBV28 | - | CASSSTRNTIYF | TGTGCCAGCAGTTCGACACGAAACACCATATATTTT
TRBJ1-1 | - | TRBV12-3/TRBV12-4 | TRBD1 | CASSPGDSPEAFF | TGTGCCAGCAGCCCGGGGGACAGTCCTGAAGCTTTCTTT
TRBJ2-7 | - | TRBV6-6 | - | CASSKHSYEQYF | TGTGCCAGCAGCAAACACTCCTACGAGCAGTACTTC
TRBJ2-2 | - | TRBV10-2 | - | CASSGGTTNTGELFF | TGCGCCAGCAGTGGGGGGACAACGAACACCGGGGAGCTGTTTTTT
TRBJ2-1 | once | TRBV4-1 | TRBD1 | CASSQTGTGGNEQFF | TGCGCCAGCAGCCAGACCGGGACAGGGGGCAATGAGCAGTTCTTC
TRBJ1-1 | - | TRBV7-2 | - | CASSLEGGTSTEAFF | TGTGCCAGCAGCTTAGAGGGAGGGACGTCCACTGAAGCTTTCTTT
TRBJ2-5 | - | TRBV29-1 | TRBD2 | CSVDTGGPGETQYF | TGCAGCGTTGATACGGGGGGGCCGGGAGAGACCCAGTACTTC
TRBJ2-3 | - | TRBV2 | - | CASSEAGRTDTQYF | TGTGCCAGCAGTGAAGCGGGCAGAACAGATACGCAGTATTTT
TRBJ2-3 | once | TRBV5-1 | TRBD2 | CASSLDVAGLGTDTQYF | TGCGCCAGCAGCTTGGATGTAGCGGGGCTGGGCACAGATACGCAGTATTTT
TRBJ1-2 | - | TRBV6-1 | TRBD1 | CASSTPGQGIDGYTF | TGTGCCAGCAGTACCCCGGGACAGGGTATTGATGGCTACACCTTC
TRBJ1-5 | - | TRBV18 | - | CASSPQSGGDNQPQHF | TGTGCCAGCTCACCACAGTCGGGAGGGGACAATCAGCCCCAGCATTTT
TRBJ2-3 | - | TRBV6-6 | TRBD2 | CASSYSSGGRDTQYF | TGTGCCAGCAGTTACTCCAGCGGGGGGCGGGATACGCAGTATTTT
TRBJ1-2 | - | TRBV5-1 | - | CASSWPARNYGYTF | TGCGCCAGCAGCTGGCCCGCCCGCAACTATGGCTACACCTTC
TRBJ1-2 | once | TRBV6-5 | - | CASSYSSVGYGYTF | TGTGCCAGCAGTTACTCGAGCGTCGGCTATGGCTACACCTTC
TRBJ1-1 | - | TRBV7-8 | - | CASSLENRLNTEAFF | TGTGCCAGCAGCTTAGAAAACAGATTGAACACTGAAGCTTTCTTT
TRBJ2-5 | - | TRBV15 | TRBD2 | CATSRTISGNQETQYF | TGTGCCACCAGCAGAACAATTAGCGGGAATCAAGAGACCCAGTACTTC